Here is one T cell receptor beta chain with its context. Its antigen is still unknown. No qualities accompany the bases; no much larger clone lies one base away. All of the isolated RNA was reverse transcribed with the High Capacity cDNA Reverse Transcription Kit, so expressed TCRB transcripts were sequenced. Naive, central memory and regulatory T cell samples underwent deep immunoSEQ sequencing, averaging around 4 million total reads per sample. Sorted cells were lysed in RLT buffer, and RNA was extracted using DNase-treated RNeasy Micro or Mini kits according to cell number. To prevent cross-contamination, every cell subset was processed on its own, while patient and healthy donor samples were processed together. The immunoSEQ multiplex PCR was used to amplify TCRB sequences from cDNA, yielding 87-bp fragments that span the CDR3 region. Sequencing of the amplicons was done on the Illumina HiSeq platform. Per the original workflow: Synthetic template baselines were used to correct PCR bias computationally, reads within Hamming distance 2 were collapsed, and singletons that could not be merged were discarded. Reads were aligned against IMGT to assign V, D and J genes, CDR3 length and insertions or deletions at six rearrangement sites. Within each subset, clonotype counts were normalized to sorted cell number, after which true diversity and Gini coefficients were computed with the tcR R package. The overlap coefficient, calculated on TCRB nucleotide sequences, was used to measure repertoire sharing. As a proxy for the pre-selection repertoire, out-of-frame TCRB sequences from naive cells were analyzed. In TCRdb, the immuneACCESS table is reduced to in-frame sequences with V and J assigned. These tables do not hold every clone; where another copy was compared, an unresolved V gene accounts for under half, and the others remain unexplained. That table furnishes V, J and clone size, whereas the DNA furnished D and trimming. This sample gives about 710,000 clones in total; about an eighth of them show up just once. The ten most abundant clones make up just under 0.04% of the sample.

This entry belongs to a study of beta chain features in type 1 diabetes (dated by TCRdb to the late 2010s). Study-level background: Patients and healthy donors did not differ in mean age, gender distribution, total cell number or subset yield. A total of roughly 99,000,000 sorted cells were examined across all samples, and the number of cells per subset was strongly correlated with RNA yield. The study compared TCRB repertoires of sorted circulating CD4+ T cell subsets between recently diagnosed type 1 diabetes patients and matched healthy donors. Regulatory and stem cell-like memory subsets were obtained from only 8 patients and about 8 healthy donors, while naive and central memory subsets were obtained from all 30 or so donors. Results the study describes overall, beyond this receptor: In all four CD4+ subsets, TCRB CDR3 length was moderately but significantly shorter in type 1 diabetes patients. Because the HLA sub-analyses included only small numbers of individuals, any influence of HLA type on TCRB rearrangement was left unresolved. Because cDNA rather than genomic DNA was sequenced, highly expressing activated cells could have been over-represented, although no difference in activation and CD3 levels was found between groups. Shorter templates might be favored by PCR, yet because patient and control samples were amplified and corrected together, any such skew would affect both groups equally. At VDJ recombination sites, type 1 diabetes patients had fewer insertions and more deleted nucleotides, which implies abnormalities in thymic rearrangement. Naive, central memory and regulatory TCRB repertoires appeared to be more similar among patients than among healthy donors.

A single peripheral blood draw of about 120 mL on average was collected from each donor into heparinised tubes. A BD FACSAria II and a panel including CD45RO, CCR7, CD25, CD127, CD95 and CD27 were used to sort naive, central memory, regulatory and stem cell-like memory CD4+ T cells. Every sorted population had a purity above 95%. PBMCs were isolated immediately by Lymphoprep density gradient centrifugation and stained directly without culture. Samples were stained and sorted in pairs, with one healthy donor and one patient per experiment, so that batch effects were minimized. Sequences GTSNPN (CDR1) and SVGIG (CDR2) are obtained from the germline V gene (reference sequence). Trimmed from V: 0 bases; trimmed from J: 4 bases; junction bases lacking a gene match: 4. The CDR3 holds 15 amino acids from the cysteine to the phenylalanine. Only the CDR3 DNA is retained, 45 bases long and in frame from the first base.

Sequenced sample: naive CD4+ T cells from blood. The sample's cell subset or site label, decoded: true naive CD4+ T cells. The rearranged segments are TRBV30 and TRBJ2-3, and TRBD2 matches 10 of the central bases. This sequence was found in a man younger than 30 with type 1 diabetes. The sequenced DNA is TGTGCCTGGAGTGTATCTAGCGGGAGCCCAGATACGCAGTATTTT. This encodes CAWSVSSGSPDTQYF.